This TCR beta chain was sequenced during a study of T cell changes during pregnancy in multiple sclerosis. With 1 base removed from V and 7 bases from J, the gap between germline ends came to 8 bases. CDR1 and CDR2 (germline): SEHNR, FQNEAQ (reference sequence). CDR3 length equals 13 residues. The data were produced by immunoSEQ multiplex PCR, yet TCRdb's version contains in-frame clones alone and is incomplete. There are tens of thousands of clones in the sample; about 94% occur only once, and 2.5% to 4% lies in the top ten. The gene calls are TRBV7-9 and TRBJ2-1; TRBD2 might be the D (5 bases). The sample was CD8+ T cells from peripheral blood mononuclear cells, taken in the second trimester of pregnancy. The sequence was collected from a female donor with multiple sclerosis, enrolled in a pregnancy study. CDR3 coding DNA: TGTGCCAGCAGCTTAGAGGTAGCGAATGAGCAGTTCTTC. Protein product: CASSLEVANEQFF.